These T cell receptor beta chains were read from a single sample in a study of blood T cell repertoires in COVID-19. Clones were read by immunoSEQ multiplex PCR, and TCRdb kept only the in-frame ones, dropping some. The table has tens of thousands of clones, approximately 83% seen once. Material for sequencing was peripheral blood. The source is a man older than 75 with COVID-19, enrolled during active disease. CDR3s include the opening cysteine and the closing phenylalanine or tryptophan. A D gene is named only where the DNA matches it firmly. The size of a clone is reported for some rows only, either as once, few or many, or as a class for expanded clones.

TRBD2 TRBJ2-1 18 - TRBV6-2/TRBV6-3 CASSKLPLLAGENNEQFF TGTGCCAGCAGCAAATTACCCCTTCTAGCGGGAGAGAACAATGAGCAGTTCTTC
TRBD1 TRBJ1-2 16 - TRBV6-5 CASSYSGTGEGYGYTF TGTGCCAGCAGTTACTCGGGGACAGGGGAGGGCTATGGCTACACCTTC
- TRBJ1-6 14 - TRBV18 CASSPPSTRLTLHF TGTGCCAGCTCACCACCGTCTACCAGGTTAACCCTCCACTTT
- TRBJ1-1 18 few TRBV28 CASSSQFNTGFTNTEAFF TGTGCCAGCAGCTCCCAATTTAATACAGGGTTCACTAACACTGAAGCTTTCTTT
- TRBJ1-1 14 - TRBV19 CASSQTTGNTEAFF TGTGCCAGTAGTCAGACGACGGGAAACACTGAAGCTTTCTTT
TRBD1 TRBJ2-7 14 - TRBV27 CASSLFRGPYEQYF TGTGCCAGCAGTTTATTCAGGGGGCCCTACGAGCAGTACTTC
TRBD1 TRBJ2-5 14 - TRBV30 CAWGAKGAAETQYF TGTGCCTGGGGGGCGAAGGGGGCCGCGGAGACCCAGTACTTC
- TRBJ2-1 15 - TRBV19 CASSPTSSSYNEQFF TGTGCCAGTAGTCCAACTAGTAGCTCCTACAATGAGCAGTTCTTC
- TRBJ1-3 17 - TRBV2 CASSEGQGISSGNTIYF TGTGCCAGCAGTGAGGGGCAGGGGATTAGCTCTGGAAACACCATATATTTT
TRBD1 TRBJ1-6 15 - TRBV5-1 CASSLDRGGNSPLHF TGCGCCAGCAGCTTGGACAGGGGGGGAAATTCACCCCTCCACTTT
- TRBJ2-2 15 - TRBV5-1 CASSLEGDGTGELFF TGCGCCAGCAGCTTGGAGGGAGACGGTACCGGGGAGCTGTTTTTT
TRBD1 TRBJ1-4 16 - TRBV19 CASSDRGRSSSEKLFF TGTGCCAGTTCCGACAGGGGAAGGTCATCGAGTGAAAAACTGTTTTTT
TRBD1 TRBJ2-1 17 - TRBV24-1 CATSDLQGQGAVNEQFF TGTGCCACCAGTGATTTGCAGGGACAGGGGGCGGTCAATGAGCAGTTCTTC
TRBD2 TRBJ2-3 14 - TRBV18 CASSPPTGGDTQYF TGTGCCAGCTCACCACCGACGGGGGGGGATACGCAGTATTTT
- TRBJ2-1 15 - TRBV7-8 CASSFRETNYNEQFF TGTGCCAGCAGCTTTCGGGAGACCAACTACAATGAGCAGTTCTTC
- TRBJ1-6 16 - TRBV6-5 CASSYSIGVGNSPLHF TGTGCCAGCAGTTACTCGATAGGGGTTGGTAATTCACCCCTCCACTTT
- TRBJ1-2 11 - TRBV10-3 CAISESMGVTF TGTGCCATCAGTGAGTCGATGGGCGTCACCTTC
- TRBJ1-6 15 - TRBV14 CASSSSSGEYSPLHF TGTGCCAGCAGCAGCAGCTCAGGGGAGTATTCACCCCTCCACTTT
TRBD2 TRBJ2-1 13 few TRBV15 CATSSRGGDEQFF TGTGCCACCAGCTCGCGCGGGGGGGATGAGCAGTTCTTC
TRBD2 TRBJ2-3 15 - TRBV5-1 CASSLAQREGRKQYF TGCGCCAGCAGCTTGGCTCAGCGGGAGGGCCGAAAGCAGTATTTT
- TRBJ1-2 13 once TRBV4-2 CASSPPGDYGYTF TGTGCCAGCAGCCCCCCAGGGGACTATGGCTACACCTTC
TRBD2 TRBJ2-3 15 few TRBV7-8 CASSPSGGVTDTQYF TGTGCCAGCAGCCCTAGCGGGGGGGTCACAGATACGCAGTATTTT
- TRBJ2-2 15 - TRBV28 CASRGARGDTGELFF TGTGCCAGCAGAGGGGCCAGGGGAGACACCGGGGAGCTGTTTTTT
- TRBJ1-2 16 - TRBV4-1 CASSQDPGWKSGGYTF TGCGCCAGCAGCCAAGATCCCGGCTGGAAATCGGGTGGCTACACCTTC
- TRBJ1-3 15 - TRBV9 CASSPTTGSGNTIYF TGTGCCAGCAGCCCTACCACAGGTTCTGGAAACACCATATATTTT
- TRBJ2-1 16 - TRBV7-7 CASSLTNSRLYNEQFF TGTGCCAGCAGCTTGACTAACAGCCGATTATACAATGAGCAGTTCTTC
TRBD2 TRBJ2-3 17 - TRBV28 CASSPTSGGPGTDTQYF TGTGCCAGCAGTCCAACTAGCGGGGGCCCCGGCACAGATACGCAGTATTTT